The text below deals with one T cell receptor beta chain. Its target is unknown. The germline CDR1 and CDR2 sequences are LGHNT and FRNRAP. V dropped 6 bases and J dropped 6; count of bases not matched to a gene: 7. The CDR3 is 15 amino acids. One entry per CDR3 protein results from TCRdb running MiXCR on the reads. The repertoire holds a few hundred thousand distinct CDR3 sequences, with 35% to 50% as singletons. The data belong to a study of T cell repertoires in cytomegalovirus infection. Study-level information: It was recently identified HLA-C-restricted and well-studied HLA-B-restricted CMV epitopes that the study used. Public TCR beta signatures indicated both CMV infection and matching HLA type. Study findings and constraints: The ex vivo response was dominated by HLA-C-restricted CMV-specific TCR beta clonotypes.

This rearrangement joins TRBV12-5 to TRBJ2-1, with TRBD1 matching 11 bases. This specimen was cultured PBMCs, taken from culture after CMV antigen stimulation. The source of this sequence is a human donor in good health (CMV status not recorded). Some clones in this sample may be carry-over from other donors' samples. CDR3 sequence reads: CASGGGDRGSNEQFF. The CDR3 coding sequence is TGTGCTAGTGGGGGAGGGGACAGGGGGTCCAATGAGCAGTTCTTC.